This T cell receptor beta chain was retrieved from a study of blood T cell repertoires in COVID-19. The overall study: Spain, Italy and the United States supplied samples that represented acute and convalescent COVID-19. From T cells, B-cell-depleted T cells, or PBMCs came the material, which was cDNA or gDNA.

A word on this clone: The junction and the germline gene differ at one end; a read error may be behind it.

CDR3 length: 13 amino acids. Germline V gene data show CDR1 as LNHDA and CDR2 as SQIVND (reference sequence). Under the authors' procedure: It was from reference gene primer amplification that nucleated cell counts were estimated. Method: immunoSEQ multiplex PCR; TCRdb's copy keeps in-frame clones and lacks some. V, J and clone size were drawn from that table, and D and trimming were deduced from the DNA. The sample consists of about 80,000 clones, 60% to 80% of them appearing once. This sequence was found in a man between 65 and 80 years old with active or convalescent COVID-19. The specimen sequenced was peripheral blood. This chain joins TRBV19 and TRBJ1-1, with 10 bases aligning to TRBD1. CDR3 DNA: TGTGCCAGTAGTCCCCAGAGGGGACAGGGGATGAAGTTT. Its protein product is CASSPQRGQGMKF.